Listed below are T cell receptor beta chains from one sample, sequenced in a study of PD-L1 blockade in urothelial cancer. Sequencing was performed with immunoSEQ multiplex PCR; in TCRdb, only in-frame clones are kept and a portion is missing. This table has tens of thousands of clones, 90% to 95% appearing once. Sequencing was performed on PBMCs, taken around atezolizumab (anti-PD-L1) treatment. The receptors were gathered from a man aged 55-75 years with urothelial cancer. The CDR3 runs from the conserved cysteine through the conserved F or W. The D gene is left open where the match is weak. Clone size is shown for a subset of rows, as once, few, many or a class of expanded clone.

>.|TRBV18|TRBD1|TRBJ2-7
CASSPGTGNYEQYF
TGTGCCAGCTCACCCGGGACAGGGAACTACGAGCAGTACTTC
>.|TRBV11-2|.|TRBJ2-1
CASSFRTTYNEQFF
TGTGCCAGCAGCTTTCGGACTACATACAATGAGCAGTTCTTC
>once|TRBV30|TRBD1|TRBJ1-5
CAWSATTGQGSNQPQHF
TGTGCCTGGAGTGCCACGACCGGACAGGGAAGCAATCAGCCCCAGCATTTT
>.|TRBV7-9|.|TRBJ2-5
CASSPRIASETQYF
TGTGCCAGCAGCCCCAGGATAGCGTCAGAGACCCAGTACTTC
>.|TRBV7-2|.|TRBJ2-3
CASSLVTTDTQYF
TGTGCCAGCAGCTTAGTGACTACAGATACGCAGTATTTT
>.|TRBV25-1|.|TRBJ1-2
CASSEGPAYGYTF
TGTGCCAGCAGTGAAGGGCCAGCCTATGGCTACACCTTC
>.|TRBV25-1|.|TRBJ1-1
CASSELAPDEAFF
TGTGCCAGCAGTGAATTAGCGCCAGATGAAGCTTTCTTT
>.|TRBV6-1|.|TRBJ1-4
CASSEALAGKLFF
TGTGCCAGCAGTGAAGCGCTAGCCGGAAAACTGTTTTTT
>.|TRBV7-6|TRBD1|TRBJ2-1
CASSHRGSYNEQFF
TGTGCCAGCAGCCACAGGGGGTCCTACAATGAGCAGTTCTTC
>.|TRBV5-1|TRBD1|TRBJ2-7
CASRPLPGQFYEQYF
TGCGCCAGCAGACCGCTGCCGGGACAGTTCTACGAGCAGTACTTC
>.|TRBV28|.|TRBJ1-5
CASSFAGRGQPQHF
TGTGCCAGCAGTTTTGCCGGGCGGGGTCAGCCCCAGCATTTT
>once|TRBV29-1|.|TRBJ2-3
CSAKAGLRTDTQYF
TGCAGCGCCAAGGCGGGTTTGAGAACAGATACGCAGTATTTT
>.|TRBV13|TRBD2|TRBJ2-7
CASSSGASGIAKQYF
TGTGCCAGCAGCTCCGGGGCTAGCGGGATAGCCAAGCAGTACTTC
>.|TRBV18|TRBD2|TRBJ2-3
CASSSTSGALDTQYF
TGTGCCAGCTCGTCCACTAGCGGGGCCCTAGATACGCAGTATTTT
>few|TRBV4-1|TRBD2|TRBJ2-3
CASREGLVTDTQYF
TGCGCCAGCAGAGAGGGACTAGTAACAGATACGCAGTATTTT
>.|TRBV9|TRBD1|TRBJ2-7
CASSSRQGQSYEQYF
TGTGCCAGCAGCTCTAGACAGGGACAATCCTACGAGCAGTACTTC
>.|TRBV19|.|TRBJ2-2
CASREGVDTGELFF
TGTGCCAGTAGGGAAGGGGTGGACACCGGGGAGCTGTTTTTT
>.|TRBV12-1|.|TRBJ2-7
CASSFVKLAGGSYEQYF
TGTGCCAGCAGCTTTGTGAAACTAGCGGGAGGCTCCTACGAGCAGTACTTC
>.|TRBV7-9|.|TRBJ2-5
CASSLDRAAGETQYF
TGTGCCAGCAGCTTAGATCGAGCGGCGGGGGAGACCCAGTACTTC
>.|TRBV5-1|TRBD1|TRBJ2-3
CASSLVGTGGSGDTQYF
TGCGCCAGCAGCTTGGTTGGAACAGGGGGCTCTGGAGATACGCAGTATTTT
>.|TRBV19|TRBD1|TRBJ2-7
CASRETGARYEQYF
TGTGCCAGTAGAGAGACAGGGGCCCGGTACGAGCAGTACTTC
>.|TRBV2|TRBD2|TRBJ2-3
CASRPGLATDTQYF
TGTGCCAGCAGACCGGGACTAGCGACAGATACGCAGTATTTT
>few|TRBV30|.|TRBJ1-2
CAWSVLRVSSGYTF
TGTGCCTGGAGTGTACTCAGGGTTAGCTCTGGCTACACCTTC
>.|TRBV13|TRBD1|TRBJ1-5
CASSLGAGGNQPQHF
TGTGCCAGCAGCTTAGGGGCAGGGGGGAATCAGCCCCAGCATTTT
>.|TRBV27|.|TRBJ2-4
CASSATQGRSSVAKNIQYF
TGTGCCAGCAGTGCTACACAGGGCCGTTCTTCTGTAGCCAAAAACATTCAGTACTTC
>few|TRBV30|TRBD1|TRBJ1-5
CAWSVRGETGSQPQHF
TGTGCCTGGAGTGTACGTGGGGAGACAGGGTCACAGCCCCAGCATTTT
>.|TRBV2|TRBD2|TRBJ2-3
CASSGLADTQYF
TGTGCCAGCAGTGGACTAGCGGATACGCAGTATTTT
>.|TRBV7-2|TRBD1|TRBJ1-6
CASSRGRGDSPLHF
TGTGCCAGCAGCCGCGGCAGGGGGGACTCACCCCTCCACTTT
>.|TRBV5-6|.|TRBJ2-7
CASSLWGTGILYEQYF
TGTGCCAGCAGCTTGTGGGGAACAGGGATTCTCTACGAGCAGTACTTC
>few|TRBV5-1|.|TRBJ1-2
CASSGQGTWGYTF
TGCGCCAGCAGCGGACAAGGTACCTGGGGCTACACCTTC
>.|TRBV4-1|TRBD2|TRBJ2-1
CASSQVGRGVHNEQFF
TGCGCCAGCAGCCAAGTGGGGCGGGGGGTCCACAATGAGCAGTTCTTC
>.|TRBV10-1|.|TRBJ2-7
CASSEGRPLGSYEQYF
TGCGCCAGCAGTGAGGGGAGACCCTTAGGGTCCTACGAGCAGTACTTC
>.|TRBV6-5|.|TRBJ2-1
CASIDSGGYEQFF
TGTGCCAGCATCGACTCCGGGGGTTACGAGCAGTTCTTC
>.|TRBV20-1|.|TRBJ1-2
CSARSLRGSTF
TGCAGTGCTAGAAGTTTGAGGGGGAGCACCTTC
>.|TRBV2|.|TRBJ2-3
CASRDGRLDTQYF
TGTGCCAGCAGAGATGGGAGGTTAGATACGCAGTATTTT
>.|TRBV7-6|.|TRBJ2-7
CASSLNRGRAYEQYF
TGTGCCAGCAGCTTAAACAGGGGGAGGGCCTACGAGCAGTACTTC
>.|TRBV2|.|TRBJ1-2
CASRWTSPGGYTF
TGTGCCAGCAGATGGACGTCCCCGGGAGGCTACACCTTC
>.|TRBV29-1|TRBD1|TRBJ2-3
CSVEGVQGSSTDTQYF
TGCAGCGTTGAAGGGGTACAGGGGTCCAGCACAGATACGCAGTATTTT
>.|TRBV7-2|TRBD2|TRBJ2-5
CASSPRGGKEAQYF
TGTGCCAGCAGCCCGCGGGGGGGCAAAGAGGCCCAGTACTTC
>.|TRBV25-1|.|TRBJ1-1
CASSTNDRNTEAFF
TGTGCCAGCAGTACCAATGACAGGAACACTGAAGCTTTCTTT
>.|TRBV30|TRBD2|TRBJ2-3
CAWSALSGFSTDTQYF
TGTGCCTGGAGTGCCCTTAGCGGGTTTAGCACAGATACGCAGTATTTT
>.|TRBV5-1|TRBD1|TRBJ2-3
CASRTDRGTDTQYF
TGCGCCAGCAGGACCGACAGGGGGACAGATACGCAGTATTTT
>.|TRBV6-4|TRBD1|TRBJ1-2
CASSATGGSGYTF
TGTGCCAGCAGTGCTACAGGGGGCTCCGGCTACACCTTC
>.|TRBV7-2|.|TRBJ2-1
CASSLLGMPGNEQFF
TGTGCCAGCAGCTTATTAGGGATGCCGGGGAATGAGCAGTTCTTC
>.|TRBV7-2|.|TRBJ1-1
CASSLLGGSTEAFF
TGTGCCAGCAGCTTATTGGGGGGATCAACTGAAGCTTTCTTT
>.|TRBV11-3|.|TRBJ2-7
CASSAGTPEQYF
TGTGCCAGCAGTGCAGGGACACCCGAGCAGTACTTC
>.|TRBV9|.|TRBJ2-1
CASSVVPGLVNSEQFF
TGTGCCAGCAGCGTAGTACCAGGGTTGGTCAATAGTGAGCAGTTCTTC
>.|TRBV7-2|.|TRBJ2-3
CASSSGFADTQYF
TGTGCCAGCAGCAGCGGATTTGCAGATACGCAGTATTTT
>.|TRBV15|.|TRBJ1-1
CATSKGADTEAFF
TGTGCCACCAGCAAAGGGGCGGACACTGAAGCTTTCTTT
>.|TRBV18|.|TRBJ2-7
CASSPSSYEQYF
TGTGCCAGCTCCCCCAGCTCCTACGAGCAGTACTTC
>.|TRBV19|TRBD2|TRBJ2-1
CASSSSGPLEQFF
TGTGCCAGTAGTAGTAGCGGGCCACTTGAGCAGTTCTTC
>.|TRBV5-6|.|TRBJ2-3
CASSFDGSTDTQYF
TGTGCCAGCAGCTTCGACGGGAGCACAGATACGCAGTATTTT
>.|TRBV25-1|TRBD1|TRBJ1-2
CASSESGTGGNYGYTF
TGTGCCAGCAGTGAATCAGGGACAGGGGGCAACTATGGCTACACCTTC
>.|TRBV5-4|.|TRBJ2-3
CASSYPGADTQYF
TGTGCCAGCAGTTACCCGGGGGCAGATACGCAGTATTTT
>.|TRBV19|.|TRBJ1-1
CASDNQGRMNTEAFF
TGTGCCAGCGACAACCAGGGGCGAATGAACACTGAAGCTTTCTTT
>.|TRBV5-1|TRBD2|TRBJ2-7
CASSLGLAGGVHEQYF
TGCGCCAGCAGCTTGGGACTGGCGGGAGGGGTACACGAGCAGTACTTC
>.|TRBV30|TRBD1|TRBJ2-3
CAWQRMGQRTDTQYF
TGTGCCTGGCAACGGATGGGACAGCGCACAGATACGCAGTATTTT
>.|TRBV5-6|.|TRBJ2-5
CASSWRETQYF
TGTGCCAGCAGCTGGAGGGAGACCCAGTACTTC